This entry features one T cell receptor (beta chain) sequence. The antigen is not known. From germline, CDR1 is ENHRY and CDR2 SYGVKD. The CDR3 spans 15 residues. V was pared by 10 bases and J by 0 bases, with 16 bases between. From the multiplex PCR reads, TCRdb called clonotypes with MiXCR, one entry per CDR3 protein. The sample yields around 250,000 distinct CDR3 sequences, less than 35% seen once. Breast cancer patients provided tissue from their axillary draining lymph nodes. The data are from a study of breast tumors, draining lymph nodes, adjacent tissues. General study points: Luminal-like breast cancer showed significantly greater tumor-nontumor repertoire similarity than basal-like breast cancer did. The data were judged consistent with most tumor T cells coming from lymph node and expanding in tumor. Tumors had less TCR diversity than lymph nodes, more than nontumor tissue.

This receptor was obtained from a female donor with breast cancer. Some clones in this sample may be carry-over from other donors' samples. The chain links TRBV10-3 to TRBJ1-3; the D gene is possibly TRBD1 (6 bases). Sequenced: axillary lymph node tissue. CDR3: CATKLQGPSGNTIYF. The CDR3 DNA sequence: TGTGCCACCAAACTACAGGGACCCTCTGGAAACACCATATATTTT.